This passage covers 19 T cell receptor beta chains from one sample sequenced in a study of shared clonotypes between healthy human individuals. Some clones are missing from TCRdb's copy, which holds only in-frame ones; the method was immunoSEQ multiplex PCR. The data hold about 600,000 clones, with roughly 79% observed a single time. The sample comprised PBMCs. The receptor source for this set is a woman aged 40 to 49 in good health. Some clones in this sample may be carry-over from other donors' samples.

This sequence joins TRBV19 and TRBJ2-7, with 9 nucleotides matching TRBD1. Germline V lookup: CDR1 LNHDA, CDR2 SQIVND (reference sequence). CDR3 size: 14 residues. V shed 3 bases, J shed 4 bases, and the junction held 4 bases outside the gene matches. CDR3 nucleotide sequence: TGTGCCAGTAGTATCTGGGACAGGGATTACGAGCAGTACTTC. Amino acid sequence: CASSIWDRDYEQYF.

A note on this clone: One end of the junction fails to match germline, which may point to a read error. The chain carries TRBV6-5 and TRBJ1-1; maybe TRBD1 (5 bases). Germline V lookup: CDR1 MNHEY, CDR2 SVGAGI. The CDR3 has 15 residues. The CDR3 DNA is TGTGCCAGCAGCCTAAGGATCAGGGAGAACGCTGAAGCTTTCTTT. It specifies CASSLRIRENAEAFF.

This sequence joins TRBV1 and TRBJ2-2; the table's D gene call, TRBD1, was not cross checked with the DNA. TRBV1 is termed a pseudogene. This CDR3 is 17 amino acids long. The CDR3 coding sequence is TGCACCAGCAGCCCCAACCCGGGACAGGGTTGCACCGGGGAGCTGTTTTTT. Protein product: CTSSPNPGQGCTGELFF.

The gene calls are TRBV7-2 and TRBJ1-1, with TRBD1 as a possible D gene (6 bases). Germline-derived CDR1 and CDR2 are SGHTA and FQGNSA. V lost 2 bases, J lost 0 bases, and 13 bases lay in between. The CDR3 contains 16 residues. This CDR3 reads CASSLLFDRLNTEAFF. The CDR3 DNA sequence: TGTGCCAGCAGCTTATTGTTTGACAGGTTGAACACTGAAGCTTTCTTT. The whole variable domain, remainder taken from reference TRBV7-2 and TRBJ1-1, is GAGVSQSPSNKVTEKGKDVELRCDPISGHTALYWYRQSLGQGLEFLIYFQGNSAPDKSGLPSDRFSAERTGGSVSTLTIQRTQQEDSAVYLCASSLLFDRLNTEAFFGQGTRLTVV.

The CDR3 DNA sequence: TGTGCCAGCAGTTACGGGACCCCTACTGAAGCTTTCTTT. It is translated as CASSYGTPTEAFF. The V gene is TRBV6-6, the J gene TRBJ1-1, with a possible D match to TRBD1 (5 bases). The CDR3 is 13 residues long. The V gene lost 2 bases and the J gene lost 5 bases, with 9 bases spanning the gap. The germline V gene has CDR1 MNHNY and CDR2 SVGAGI (reference sequence).

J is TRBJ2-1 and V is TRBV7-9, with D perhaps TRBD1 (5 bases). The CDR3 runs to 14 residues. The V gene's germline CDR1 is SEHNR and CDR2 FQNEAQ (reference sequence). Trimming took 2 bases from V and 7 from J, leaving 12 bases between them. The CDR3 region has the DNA TGTGCCAGCAGCTTAAACCAGGGAAGGAATGAGCAGTTCTTC. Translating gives CASSLNQGRNEQFF. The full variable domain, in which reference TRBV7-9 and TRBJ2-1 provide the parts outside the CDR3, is DTGVSQNPRHKITKRGQNVTFRCDPISEHNRLYWYRQTLGQGPEFLTYFQNEAQLEKSRLLSDRFSAERPKGSFSTLEIQRTEQGDSAMYLCASSLNQGRNEQFFGPGTRLTVL.

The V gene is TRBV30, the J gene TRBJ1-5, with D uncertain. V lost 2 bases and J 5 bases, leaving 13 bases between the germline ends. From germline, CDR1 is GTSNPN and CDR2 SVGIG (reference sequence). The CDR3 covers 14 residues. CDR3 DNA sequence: TGTGCCTGGAGTTCCACAGCCGCTGATCAGCCCCAGCATTTT. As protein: CAWSSTAADQPQHF. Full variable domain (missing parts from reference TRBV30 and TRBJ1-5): SQTIHQWPATLVQPVGSPLSLECTVEGTSNPNLYWYRQAAGRGLQLLFYSVGIGQISSEVPQNLSASRPQDRQFILSSKKLLLSDSGFYLCAWSSTAADQPQHFGDGTRLSIL.

The CDR3 DNA is TGCAGCGTTGCCAGGGACACCGGGGAGCTGTTTTTT. It translates to CSVARDTGELFF. The chain recombines TRBV29-1 with TRBJ2-2, with a possible D match to TRBD1 (5 bases). V dropped 4 bases and J dropped 3 bases, with 6 bases sitting between them. Germline-derived CDR1 and CDR2 are SQVTM and ANQGSEA. CDR3 length: 12 amino acids.

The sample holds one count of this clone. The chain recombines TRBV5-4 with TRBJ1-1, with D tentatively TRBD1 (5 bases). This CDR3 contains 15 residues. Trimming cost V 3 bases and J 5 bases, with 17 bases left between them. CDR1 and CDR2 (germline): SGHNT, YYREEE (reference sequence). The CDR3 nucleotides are TGTGCCAGCAGCTCCAGACAGACGGTTGGTACTGAAGCTTTCTTT. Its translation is CASSSRQTVGTEAFF.

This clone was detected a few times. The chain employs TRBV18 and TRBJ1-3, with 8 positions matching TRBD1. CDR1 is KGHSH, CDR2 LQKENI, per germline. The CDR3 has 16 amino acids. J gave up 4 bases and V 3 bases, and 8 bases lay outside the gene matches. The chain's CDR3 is CASSPSAGGSGNTIYF. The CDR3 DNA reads TGTGCCAGCTCACCTTCGGCAGGGGGCTCCGGAAACACCATATATTTT.

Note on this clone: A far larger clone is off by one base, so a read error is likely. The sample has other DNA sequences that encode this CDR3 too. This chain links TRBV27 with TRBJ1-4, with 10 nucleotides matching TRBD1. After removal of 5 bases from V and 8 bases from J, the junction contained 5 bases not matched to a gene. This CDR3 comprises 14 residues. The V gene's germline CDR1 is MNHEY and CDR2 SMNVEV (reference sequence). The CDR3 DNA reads TGTGCCAGCAGTAGACAGGGGGCGCTCGAAAAACTGTTTTTT. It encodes CASSRQGALEKLFF.

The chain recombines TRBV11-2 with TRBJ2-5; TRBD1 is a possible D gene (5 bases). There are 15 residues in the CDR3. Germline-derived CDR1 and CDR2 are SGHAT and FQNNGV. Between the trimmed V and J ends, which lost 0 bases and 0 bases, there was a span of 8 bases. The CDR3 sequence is CASSLDPGYQETQYF. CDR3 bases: TGTGCCAGCAGCTTAGATCCAGGGTACCAAGAGACCCAGTACTTC. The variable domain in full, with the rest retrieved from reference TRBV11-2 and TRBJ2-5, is EAGVAQSPRYKIIEKRQSVAFWCNPISGHATLYWYQQILGQGPKLLIQFQNNGVVDDSQLPKDRFSAERLKGVDSTLKIQPAKLEDSAVYLCASSLDPGYQETQYFGPGTRLLVL.

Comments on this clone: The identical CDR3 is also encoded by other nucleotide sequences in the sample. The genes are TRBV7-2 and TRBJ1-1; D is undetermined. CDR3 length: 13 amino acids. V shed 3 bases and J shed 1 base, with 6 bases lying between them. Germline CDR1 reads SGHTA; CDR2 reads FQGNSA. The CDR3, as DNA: TGTGCCAGCAGCTTGGCACGGAACACTGAAGCTTTCTTT. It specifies CASSLARNTEAFF.

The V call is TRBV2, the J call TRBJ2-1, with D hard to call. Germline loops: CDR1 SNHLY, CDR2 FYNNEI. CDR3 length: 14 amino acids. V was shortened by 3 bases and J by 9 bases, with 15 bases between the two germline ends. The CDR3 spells CASSDRTSSREQFF. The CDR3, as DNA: TGTGCCAGCAGTGACAGGACCTCCTCCCGTGAGCAGTTCTTC.

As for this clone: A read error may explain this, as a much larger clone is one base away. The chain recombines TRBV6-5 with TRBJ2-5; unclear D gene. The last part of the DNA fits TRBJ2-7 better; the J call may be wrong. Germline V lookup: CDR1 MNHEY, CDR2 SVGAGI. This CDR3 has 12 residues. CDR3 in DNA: TGTGCCAGCAGTGATTTGCCCTACGAGCAGTACTTC. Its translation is CASSDLPYEQYF.

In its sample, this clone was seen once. CDR3 bases: TGCGCCAGCAGCTTGAACCTCGAGGGGAACATTCAGTACTTC. Translation: CASSLNLEGNIQYF. The V call is TRBV5-1, the J call TRBJ2-4, with D perhaps being TRBD1 or TRBD2 (5 bases each). Germline CDR1 is SGHRS and CDR2 is YFSETQ. This CDR3 is built from 14 residues. V lost 1 base, J lost 7 bases, and 12 bases lay in between.

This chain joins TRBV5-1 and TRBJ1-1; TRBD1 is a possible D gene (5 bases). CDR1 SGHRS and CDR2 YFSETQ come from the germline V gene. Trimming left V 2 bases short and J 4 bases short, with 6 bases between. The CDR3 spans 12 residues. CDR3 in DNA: TGCGCCAGCAGCTTCCAGGGCACTGAAGCTTTCTTT. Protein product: CASSFQGTEAFF.

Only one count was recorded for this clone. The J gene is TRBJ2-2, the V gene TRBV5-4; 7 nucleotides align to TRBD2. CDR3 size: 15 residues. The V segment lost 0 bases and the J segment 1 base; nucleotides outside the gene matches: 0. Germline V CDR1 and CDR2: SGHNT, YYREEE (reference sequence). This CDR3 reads CASSLGTRNTGELFF. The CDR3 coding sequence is TGTGCCAGCAGCTTGGGGACTAGGAACACCGGGGAGCTGTTTTTT.

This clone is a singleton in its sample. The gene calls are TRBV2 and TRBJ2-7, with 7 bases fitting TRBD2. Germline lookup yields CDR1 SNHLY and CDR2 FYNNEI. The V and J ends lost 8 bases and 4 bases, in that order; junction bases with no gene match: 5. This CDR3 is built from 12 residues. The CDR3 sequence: CASSTSAYEQYF. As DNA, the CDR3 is TGTGCCAGCTCCACTAGCGCATACGAGCAGTACTTC.